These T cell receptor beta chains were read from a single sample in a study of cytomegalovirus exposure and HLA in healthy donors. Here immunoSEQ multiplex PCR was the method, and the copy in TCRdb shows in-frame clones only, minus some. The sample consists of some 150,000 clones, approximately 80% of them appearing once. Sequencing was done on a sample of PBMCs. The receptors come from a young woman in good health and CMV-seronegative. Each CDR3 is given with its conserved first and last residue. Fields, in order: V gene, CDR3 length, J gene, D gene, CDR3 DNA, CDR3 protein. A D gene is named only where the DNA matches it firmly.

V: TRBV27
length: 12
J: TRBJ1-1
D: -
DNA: TGTGCCAGCAGGGGGCCTGACACTGAAGCTTTCTTT
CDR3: CASRGPDTEAFF

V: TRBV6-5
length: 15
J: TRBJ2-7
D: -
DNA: TGTGCCAGCAGTTACTCCCCGGGACACCCCTACGAGCAGTACTTC
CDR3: CASSYSPGHPYEQYF

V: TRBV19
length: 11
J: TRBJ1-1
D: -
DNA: TGTGCCAGTAGTACCGGACCGGGGGCTTTCTTT
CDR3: CASSTGPGAFF

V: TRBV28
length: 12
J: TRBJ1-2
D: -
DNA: TGTGCCAGCAGTTTACTTGACAGGGGCTACACCTTC
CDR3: CASSLLDRGYTF

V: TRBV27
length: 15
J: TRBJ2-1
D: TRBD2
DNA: TGTGCCAGCAGCTCAGGGACTAGCGTAAACAATGAGCAGTTCTTC
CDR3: CASSSGTSVNNEQFF

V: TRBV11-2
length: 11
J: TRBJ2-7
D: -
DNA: TGTGCCAGCAGCCTAACCTACGAGCAGTACTTC
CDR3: CASSLTYEQYF

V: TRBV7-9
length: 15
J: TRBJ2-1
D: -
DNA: TGTGCCAGCAGCTTAACGAGGGTTCAACACAATGAGCAGTTCTTC
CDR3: CASSLTRVQHNEQFF

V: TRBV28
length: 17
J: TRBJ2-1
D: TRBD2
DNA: TGTGCCAGCACCCCCTACGGCACTAGCGGGAGGTCCCATGAGCAGTTCTTC
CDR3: CASTPYGTSGRSHEQFF

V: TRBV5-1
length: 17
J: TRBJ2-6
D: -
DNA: TGCGCCAGCAGCTTGTTGGGTACAGGCGCTGGGGCCAACGTCCTGACTTTC
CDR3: CASSLLGTGAGANVLTF

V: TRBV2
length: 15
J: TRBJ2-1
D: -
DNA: TGTGCCAGCGGGACTTCTGGGGCCCAGTACAATGAGCAGTTCTTC
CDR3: CASGTSGAQYNEQFF

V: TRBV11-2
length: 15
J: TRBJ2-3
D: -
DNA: TGTGCCAGCAGCTTATCACAGGGAAATGGAGATACGCAGTATTTT
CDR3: CASSLSQGNGDTQYF

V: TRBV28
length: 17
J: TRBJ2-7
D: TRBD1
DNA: TGTGCCAGCAGGCAAACAAAAGCCGGGACAGGGATGTGGGAGCAGTACTTC
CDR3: CASRQTKAGTGMWEQYF

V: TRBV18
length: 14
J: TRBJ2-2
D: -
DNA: TGTGCCAGCTCCACAGCCACGAACACCGGGGAGCTGTTTTTT
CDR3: CASSTATNTGELFF